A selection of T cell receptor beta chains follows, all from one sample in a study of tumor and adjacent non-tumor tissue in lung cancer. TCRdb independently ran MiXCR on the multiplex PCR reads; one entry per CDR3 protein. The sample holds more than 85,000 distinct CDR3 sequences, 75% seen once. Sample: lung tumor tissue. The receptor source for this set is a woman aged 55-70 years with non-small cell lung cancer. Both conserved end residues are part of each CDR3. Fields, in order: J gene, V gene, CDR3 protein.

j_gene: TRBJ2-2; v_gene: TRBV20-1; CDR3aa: CSASVTQGTVVTGELFF
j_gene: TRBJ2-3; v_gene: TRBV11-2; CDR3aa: CAGSLGLVTDTQYF
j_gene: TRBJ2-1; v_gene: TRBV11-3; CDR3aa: CAGTGASYNEQFF
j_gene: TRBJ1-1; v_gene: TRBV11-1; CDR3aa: CTSSRDRNTGVFF
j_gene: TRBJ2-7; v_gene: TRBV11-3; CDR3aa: CASSLRGVSYEQYF
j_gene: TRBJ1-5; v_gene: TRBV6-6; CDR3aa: CASMVIDQSQHF
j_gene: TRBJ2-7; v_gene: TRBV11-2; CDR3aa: CASCYGTNGSYEQYF
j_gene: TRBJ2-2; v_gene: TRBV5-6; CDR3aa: CASSLGLLIGITGELFF
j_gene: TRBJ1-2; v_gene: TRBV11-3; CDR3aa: CASSLDGRQGYTF
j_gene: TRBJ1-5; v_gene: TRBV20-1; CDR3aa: CSASRDTRANQSQHF
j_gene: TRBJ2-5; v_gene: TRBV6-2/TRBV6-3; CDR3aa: CTSSRAGGQQETQYF
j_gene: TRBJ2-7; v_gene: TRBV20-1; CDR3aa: CSARQLAGVLERYF
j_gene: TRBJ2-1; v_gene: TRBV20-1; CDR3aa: CSAYRQRIYNEQFF
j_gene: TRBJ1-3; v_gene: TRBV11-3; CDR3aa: CATREDSRDAIYF
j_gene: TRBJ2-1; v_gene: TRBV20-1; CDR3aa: CSALVQGYTYNEQFF
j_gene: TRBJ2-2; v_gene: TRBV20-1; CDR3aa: CTTRSNTGELFF
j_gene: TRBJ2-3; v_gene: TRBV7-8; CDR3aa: CARSLADSLRDTQYF
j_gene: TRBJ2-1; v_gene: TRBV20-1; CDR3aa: CSAPFATSGAGGYNEQFF
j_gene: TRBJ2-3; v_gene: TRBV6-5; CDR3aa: CASSRRGGPTDTQYF
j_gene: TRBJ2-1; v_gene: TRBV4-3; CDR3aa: CDSRVDRGYNEQFF
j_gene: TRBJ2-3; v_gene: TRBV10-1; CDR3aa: CASSDSASGRSGDTQCF
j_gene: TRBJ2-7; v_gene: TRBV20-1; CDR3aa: CNTILEGGLGEQYF
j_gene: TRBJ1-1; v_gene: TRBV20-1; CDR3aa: CSARSNTEAFF
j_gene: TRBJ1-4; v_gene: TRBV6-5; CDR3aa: CASSRDHRGGEKPFF
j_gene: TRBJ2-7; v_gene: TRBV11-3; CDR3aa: CANSLDTGTYEYYF
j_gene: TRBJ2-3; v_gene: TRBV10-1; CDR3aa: CASSDSTSRRGGDTQYF
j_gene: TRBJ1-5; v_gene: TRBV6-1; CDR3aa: CTSSEGKTAGSNQPQHF
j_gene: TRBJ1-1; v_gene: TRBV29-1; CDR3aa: CSADSLNMNTEAFF
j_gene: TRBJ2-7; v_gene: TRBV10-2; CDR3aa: CASSERGNEQYF
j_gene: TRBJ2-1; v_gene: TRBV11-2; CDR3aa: CATRDRGGSYIEQFF
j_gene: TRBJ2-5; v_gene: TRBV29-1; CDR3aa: CSVVLPVHQETQYF